The 9 T cell receptor beta chains presented below share a single source sample, sequenced in a study of cytomegalovirus exposure and HLA in healthy donors. Produced via immunoSEQ multiplex PCR; TCRdb's table is partial and in-frame only. The profile covers more than 85,000 clones, with 88% appearing a single time and almost 1.5% taken by the ten largest. Sample: PBMCs. These receptors were taken from a woman younger than 45 in good health and CMV-seropositive.

This clone was detected a few times. The V call is TRBV5-6, the J call TRBJ2-1, with 9 positions matching TRBD2. Germline values: CDR1 SGHDT, CDR2 YYEEEE. The CDR3 consists of 15 residues. Trimming removed 3 bases from V and 12 bases from J; junction bases left unmatched: 13. CDR3 residues: CASSSPWRGGGTQFF. CDR3 DNA: TGTGCCAGCAGCTCCCCATGGCGCGGGGGGGGAACGCAGTTCTTC.

For the CDR3, the DNA is TGTGCCAGTACCGAGGAGGGGTTAGGGTATGGCTACACCTTC. It encodes CASTEEGLGYGYTF. The V and J genes are TRBV7-8 and TRBJ1-2, with D tentatively TRBD1 (5 bases). Per germline, CDR1 SGHVS and CDR2 FQNEAQ. The CDR3 runs to 14 residues. V dropped 9 bases and J dropped 5 bases, with 19 bases sitting between them.

The V and J genes are TRBV9 and TRBJ2-2; the match to TRBD2 covers 9 bases. From germline, CDR1 is SGDLS and CDR2 YYNGEE. This CDR3 is 16 amino acids long. J lost 5 bases, V lost 3 bases, and 8 bases had no gene match. The CDR3 reads CASSANRLAGTGELFF. The CDR3 DNA reads TGTGCCAGCAGCGCGAATCGGCTAGCGGGAACCGGGGAGCTGTTTTTT.

This clone was counted once. The rearrangement links TRBV28 to TRBJ1-2, with 8 nucleotides matching TRBD1. The germline gives CDR1 MDHEN, CDR2 SYDVKM. V lost 5 bases, J lost 8 bases, and 10 bases stayed unmatched. This CDR3 comprises 14 residues. The CDR3 DNA reads TGTGCCAGCAGTCTAAACGACAGGGGACGAGGCTACACCTTC. Translation: CASSLNDRGRGYTF.

This chain links TRBV19 with TRBJ2-3, with 7 bases that match TRBD2. The germline V gene encodes CDR1 LNHDA and CDR2 SQIVND (reference sequence). Trimming took 5 bases from V and 4 from J; bases not matched to a gene: 3. There are 13 residues in the CDR3. CDR3 sequence reads: CASSLAESDTQYF. CDR3 DNA: TGTGCCAGTAGTCTAGCGGAGTCAGATACGCAGTATTTT.

The chain uses TRBV4-1 and TRBJ1-6, with no clear D. Trimming stripped 1 base from V and 8 bases from J, with 6 bases between. CDR1 and CDR2 (germline): MGHRA, YSYEKL. This CDR3 region has 13 residues. The CDR3 DNA reads as TGCGCCAGCAGCCAAGTACTCTATTCACCCCTCCACTTT. Encoded protein: CASSQVLYSPLHF.

V and J are TRBV13 and TRBJ1-1, with a weak D call TRBD1 (6 bases). CDR3 length equals 15 residues. Germline CDR1 PRHDT, CDR2 FYEKMQ (reference sequence). The ends were cut back, 1 base at V and 3 bases at J, with 12 bases in the middle. The DNA of the CDR3 is TGTGCCAGCAGCTTAGCGGGGGGCGCGGACACTGAAGCTTTCTTT. Protein product: CASSLAGGADTEAFF.

The V gene is TRBV27, the J gene TRBJ2-3; the match to TRBD1 covers 9 bases. This CDR3 is 18 amino acids long. The J segment lost 0 bases and the V segment lost 3 bases, leaving 10 bases of the junction unmatched. Germline V lookup: CDR1 MNHEY, CDR2 SMNVEV (reference sequence). For the CDR3, the DNA is TGTGCCAGCAGTTTCCGCCCTCGACAGGGGGATAGCACAGATACGCAGTATTTT. Translating gives CASSFRPRQGDSTDTQYF.

The chain uses TRBV9 and TRBJ1-1, with no clear D. Germline loops: CDR1 SGDLS, CDR2 YYNGEE. V dropped 3 bases and J dropped 7 bases, with 19 bases sitting between them. The CDR3 runs to 15 residues. The CDR3 sequence is CASSDVSSEAGEAFF. The CDR3 DNA sequence: TGTGCCAGCAGCGACGTGTCGTCGGAGGCGGGTGAAGCTTTCTTT.